This entry lists 20 T cell receptor beta chains sequenced from one sample in a study of blood T cell repertoires in COVID-19. Profiling relied on immunoSEQ multiplex PCR, and the TCRdb table lists in-frame clones only, not all of them. The table includes some 66,000 clones, about nine tenths detected once. The sample comprised peripheral blood. These receptors were taken from a human donor in a cohort sampled during active COVID-19.

The chain is built from TRBV19 and TRBJ1-2; D is undetermined. This CDR3 is 13 amino acids long. Trimming removed 5 bases from V and 4 bases from J, with 11 bases in between. CDR1 is LNHDA and CDR2 is SQIVND in the germline V gene (reference sequence). CDR3: CASSGGIFYGYTF. The CDR3 DNA is TGTGCCAGTAGTGGCGGGATTTTCTATGGCTACACCTTC.

This clone was seen a handful of times. V is TRBV6-5 and J is TRBJ1-3; 7 bases align to TRBD1. The length of the CDR3 is 15 residues. After removal of 9 bases from V and 3 bases from J, the junction contained 11 bases not matched to a gene. From germline, CDR1 is MNHEY and CDR2 SVGAGI. The DNA for the CDR3 is TGTGCCAGTCGACTTGGAGGGGGCAGTGGAAACACCATATATTTT. As protein: CASRLGGGSGNTIYF.

The chain carries TRBV18 and TRBJ2-1; 10 bases line up with TRBD2. The CDR3 extends over 15 amino acids. With V trimmed by 8 bases and J by 5 bases, 9 bases remained unmatched. Germline CDR1 is KGHSH and CDR2 is LQKENI. The CDR3 spells CASQERTSGHNEQFF. The CDR3 DNA is TGTGCCAGCCAGGAGCGGACTAGCGGCCACAATGAGCAGTTCTTC.

The V call is TRBV30, the J call TRBJ2-5; D possibly corresponds to TRBD1 (5 bases). There are 13 residues in the CDR3. CDR1 and CDR2 from the germline V gene are GTSNPN and SVGIG (reference sequence). V lost 2 bases and J 4 bases, leaving 11 bases between the germline ends. This chain's CDR3 is CAWSTGQVETQYF. CDR3 in DNA: TGTGCCTGGAGTACAGGACAAGTAGAGACCCAGTACTTC.

The J gene is TRBJ1-4, the V gene TRBV28; D ambiguous. This CDR3 is 16 amino acids long. Germline V gene lookup returns CDR1 MDHEN and CDR2 SYDVKM. V gave up 3 bases and J gave up 4 bases, with 15 bases separating them. The CDR3 spells CASSFTSPGDNEKLFF. CDR3 nucleotides: TGTGCCAGCAGTTTCACCTCCCCAGGTGATAATGAAAAACTGTTTTTT.

CDR3 in DNA: TGTGCCATCAGTGTCGGGACAGAGTCCTACGAGCAGTACTTC. It translates to CAISVGTESYEQYF. V usage is TRBV10-3 and J usage is TRBJ2-7; the match to TRBD1 covers 7 bases. Germline loops: CDR1 ENHRY, CDR2 SYGVKD. This CDR3 is built from 14 residues. J was trimmed by 1 base and V by 4 bases; bases with no gene match: 4.

The rearrangement uses TRBV3-1 (or the pseudogene TRBV3-2) and TRBJ2-7; unclear D gene. Germline assignment: CDR1 LGHDT and CDR2 YNNKEL (reference sequence). The V and J ends lost 3 bases and 2 bases respectively, with 17 bases between them. CDR3 length: 16 residues. DNA of the CDR3: TGTGCCAGCAGCCACCGGTCTGGCAGGAAGCCCTACGAGCAGTACTTC. The encoded protein is CASSHRSGRKPYEQYF.

This clone has a handful of counts. The same CDR3 also results from other DNA sequences found in this sample. This chain connects TRBV5-1 to TRBJ1-2, with 8 bases fitting TRBD1. The CDR3 contains 14 residues. The trim removed 2 bases at V and 4 bases at J, leaving 4 bases unmatched. Germline V lookup: CDR1 SGHRS, CDR2 YFSETQ. CDR3 coding DNA: TGCGCCAGCAGCTTCGGACAGGGAGCCTATGGCTACACCTTC. Its protein product is CASSFGQGAYGYTF.

This rearrangement joins TRBV2 to TRBJ2-5; 9 bases match TRBD2. Unmatched junction bases numbered 7, after V lost 8 bases and J lost 3 bases. This CDR3 is built from 14 residues. In germline, CDR1 is SNHLY, CDR2 FYNNEI. The CDR3 sequence is CASGSGGPKETQYF. As DNA, the CDR3 is TGTGCCAGCGGGAGCGGGGGGCCCAAAGAGACCCAGTACTTC.

V is TRBV5-1 and J is TRBJ2-1, with D tentatively TRBD2 (6 bases). The germline gives CDR1 SGHRS, CDR2 YFSETQ. The CDR3 sequence is 15 residues long. V was trimmed by 0 bases and J by 3 bases, leaving 10 bases between them. The CDR3: CASSLEDSGYNEQFF. CDR3 bases: TGCGCCAGCAGCTTGGAGGATAGCGGCTACAATGAGCAGTTCTTC.

The V gene is TRBV15, the J gene TRBJ2-1; TRBD2 is a possible D gene (6 bases). Looked up from germline, CDR1 is LNHNV and CDR2 is YYDKDF (reference sequence). This CDR3 has 15 amino acids. The V end was cut by 4 bases, the J end by 7 bases, with 17 bases between. The CDR3 here is CATSTTSPSGNEQFF. In DNA, the CDR3 is TGTGCCACCAGCACTACTAGCCCTTCGGGGAATGAGCAGTTCTTC.

This clone has a single count. This chain links TRBV7-8 with TRBJ2-1, with a possible D match to TRBD2 (6 bases). Germline V gene sequence: CDR1 SGHVS, CDR2 FQNEAQ. Between the trimmed V and J ends, which lost 1 base and 6 bases, there was a span of 10 bases. The CDR3 has 14 amino acids. The chain's CDR3 is CASSLVETSNEQFF. CDR3 DNA sequence: TGTGCCAGCAGCTTAGTGGAGACTAGCAATGAGCAGTTCTTC. The variable domain in full, completed from reference TRBV7-8 and TRBJ2-1, reads GAGVSQSPRYKVAKRGQDVALRCDPISGHVSLFWYQQALGQGPEFLTYFQNEAQLDKSGLPSDRFFAERPEGSVSTLKIQRTQQEDSAVYLCASSLVETSNEQFFGPGTRLTVL.

The V call is TRBV19, the J call TRBJ2-1, with 9 bases matching TRBD2. CDR1 and CDR2 (germline): LNHDA, SQIVND (reference sequence). The CDR3 runs 21 residues. V dropped 0 bases and J dropped 0; count of bases not matched to a gene: 15. Written as DNA, the CDR3 is TGTGCCAGTAGTATAGACGGGGCGGACCGCGGGAGGGGAAGCTCCTACAATGAGCAGTTCTTC. This encodes CASSIDGADRGRGSSYNEQFF.

V usage is TRBV18 and J usage is TRBJ2-1; 15 bases map to TRBD2. The CDR3 has 19 amino acids. Germline-derived CDR1 and CDR2 are KGHSH and LQKENI. V lost 4 bases and J lost 1; bases outside the gene matches: 8. The CDR3 region is CASSRLGLAGGISYNEQFF. The CDR3 DNA sequence: TGTGCCAGCTCACGATTGGGACTAGCGGGAGGAATTTCCTACAATGAGCAGTTCTTC.

This clone was seen a single time. The chain employs TRBV18 and TRBJ1-4, with 9 bases aligning to TRBD1. The junction had 0 bases not matched to a gene; V was cut back by 4 bases and J by 6 bases. Germline V gene lookup returns CDR1 KGHSH and CDR2 LQKENI. There are 13 residues in the CDR3. CDR3 nucleotides: TGTGCCAGCTCACGGGACAGGGATGAAAAACTGTTTTTT. It yields the protein CASSRDRDEKLFF.

This chain's CDR3 is CASEGPGGYNEQFF. CDR3 coding DNA: TGTGCTAGTGAGGGCCCCGGGGGCTACAATGAGCAGTTCTTC. V usage is TRBV12-5 and J usage is TRBJ2-1; the D gene is possibly TRBD2 (6 bases). Germline assignment: CDR1 LGHNT and CDR2 FRNRAP. Trimming shortened V by 7 bases and J by 3 bases, and 13 bases separated the two germline ends. This CDR3 is built from 14 residues.

Here the CDR3 DNA reads TGTGCCAGCAGCGTAGTCGCGAGCACCGGGGAGCTGTTTTTT. Its protein product is CASSVVASTGELFF. V usage is TRBV9 and J usage is TRBJ2-2; D gene unclear. Trimming left V 0 bases short and J 4 bases short, with 7 bases between. The CDR3 sequence is 14 residues long. The germline CDR1 and CDR2 sequences are SGDLS and YYNGEE.

The chain has TRBV5-1 and TRBJ2-1; D is perhaps TRBD2 (5 bases). The CDR3 covers 15 residues. CDR1 SGHRS and CDR2 YFSETQ come from the germline V gene. Trimming removed 2 bases at V and 2 bases at J, with 11 bases between. The CDR3 loop is CASSLGGQPYNEQFF. Written as DNA, the CDR3 is TGCGCCAGCAGCTTAGGCGGGCAACCCTACAATGAGCAGTTCTTC.

The V call is TRBV7-8, the J call TRBJ2-1, with TRBD2 matching over 11 bases. CDR3 length: 15 amino acids. Germline V gene data show CDR1 as SGHVS and CDR2 as FQNEAQ. V lost 6 bases to trimming and J lost 4 bases; unmatched junction nucleotides: 5. CDR3 amino acids: CASRITSGSYNEQFF. In nucleotides, the CDR3 is TGTGCCAGCAGAATAACTAGCGGGAGTTACAATGAGCAGTTCTTC.

This chain uses TRBV5-1 with TRBJ1-3; D ambiguous. The length of the CDR3 is 15 residues. Germline CDR1 SGHRS, CDR2 YFSETQ. The V gene lost 4 bases and the J gene lost 2 bases, with 13 bases spanning the gap. The chain's CDR3 is CASSPGRATGNTIYF. In DNA, the CDR3 is TGCGCCAGCAGCCCCGGTCGAGCGACTGGAAACACCATATATTTT.